This TCR beta chain was documented in a study of blood T cell repertoires in COVID-19 (dated by TCRdb to about 2020). Some background on the complete study: The collaborator samples originated in the United States, Italy and Spain and spanned the acute and convalescent phases of COVID-19. The prospective study material was composed of cDNA or gDNA derived from T cells, B-cell-depleted T cells, or PBMCs. The dataset comprised deeply sampled blood TCRbeta repertoires from subjects exposed to, actively infected with, or recovered from COVID-19. The repertoires were made available in a free public database intended to serve as a resource for research on the immune response to SARS-CoV-2. Samples came from the ongoing ImmuneRACE study (first 160 participants) plus 1,254 subjects from 6 global collaborators. A de-identified subject ID, COVID-19 status, age in years and sex were almost always included in the sample metadata. HLA class I and class II types, where available, came from metadata supplied by the sample provider rather than from assay-based typing.

The study at large found these results: How much clinical and demographic metadata was included differed by source and by participant, and the metadata was provided uncurated.

Collaborating institutions collected whole blood in K2EDTA tubes following their own protocols. For TCRbeta analysis, collaborators shipped samples as frozen whole blood, isolated PBMCs, or DNA extracted from either of those sample types. The immunoSEQ Assay, a bias-controlled multiplex PCR, was used to amplify TCRbeta CDR3 regions from genomic DNA. In the paper's pipeline: The number of nucleated cells in each sample was estimated by amplification of reference gene primers within the assay. Sequence reads were collapsed and filtered to measure the absolute abundance of every unique TCRbeta CDR3 rearrangement. For each sample, productive Simpson clonality was calculated as the square root of Simpson's diversity index across productive rearrangements. TCRdb holds this immuneACCESS table with in-frame rearrangements only. Some clones are missing; in checked studies, unresolved V genes explain under half, and the rest has no known cause. D and trimming come from the DNA, and the V and J calls and clone size come from that table. The sample includes some 200,000 clones, with 80% observed a single time. The biggest ten clones account for over 7% of the sample.

Comments on this clone: The antigen this receptor binds is unknown. Per-nucleotide qualities are absent, and no much larger clonotype sits a single base away.

This clonotype was sampled from a woman in her seventies with acute or convalescent COVID-19. What was sequenced was peripheral blood.

The nucleotide sequence reads TGTGCCAGCACCAAGGGACAGGGGGGTTATCGCTATGGCTACACCTTC. This yields the protein CASTKGQGGYRYGYTF. The rearrangement joined TRBV5-8 to TRBJ1-2, with 11 bases aligning to TRBD1. The CDR3 runs 16 residues from the cysteine to the phenylalanine. Only the CDR3 portion is preserved as DNA: 48 bases, with reading frame beginning at the first base. From V the trimming removes 6 bases and from J it removes 4 bases, while the gene matches leave 11 bases of the junction unaccounted for. Looking up the germline V gene yields CDR1 SGHTS and CDR2 YDEGEE.